Sequencing of this T cell receptor (beta chain) was carried out in a study of PD-1 blockade in classical Hodgkin lymphoma. Data came from immunoSEQ multiplex PCR; TCRdb stores just in-frame clones and leaves some out. Found here are approximately 61,000 clones, roughly 87% of them singletons; the top ten hold around 8.1%. The CDR3 contains 14 residues. Time point meaning: cycle 4 day 1 (C4D1), after five to seven weeks of nivolumab. Relapse after autologous stem cell transplantation occurred in every patient, and brentuximab vedotin exposure varied. Only one count was recorded for this clone. The source material was peripheral blood mononuclear cells (PBMCs), sampled before the fourth cycle of nivolumab. The receptor was derived from a human donor with classical Hodgkin lymphoma. The chain couples TRBV21-1 to TRBJ2-7; TRBD1 was called by the table and not checked on the DNA. TRBV21-1 is assigned pseudogene status. In nucleotides, the CDR3 is TGTGCCAGCAGCCCCTGGGGGCCCAGGGAAGAGCAGTACTTC. The encoded protein is CASSPWGPREEQYF.